Listed below are T cell receptor beta chains from one sample, sequenced in a study of blood T cells in healthy people across ages. TCRdb fed the 5' RACE reads into MiXCR, producing one record per CDR3 protein. The sample lists about 290,000 distinct CDR3 sequences, less than 30% seen once, with over 25% in the top ten. The source material was blood. These receptors were collected from a woman in her 70s in good health. CDR3s include the opening cysteine and the closing phenylalanine or tryptophan. A D gene is named only where the DNA matches it firmly.

>-|TRBV7-9|TRBJ2-3
CASSLARTGDTQYF
>-|TRBV20-1|TRBJ1-3
CSARERGTAGNTIYF
>TRBD2|TRBV24-1|TRBJ2-3
CATSSGSSGFEGDTQYF
>-|TRBV2|TRBJ2-2
CASSEQRGTGELFF
>TRBD2|TRBV20-1|TRBJ2-7
CSARLGTSGTYEQYF
>-|TRBV6-2/TRBV6-3|TRBJ1-2
CASSYRGGAGYTF
>-|TRBV27|TRBJ2-3
CASSLSGAKDMQYF
>-|TRBV6-2/TRBV6-3|TRBJ1-1
CASSRMGTEAFF
>TRBD2|TRBV10-3|TRBJ2-1
CAISRTSGRSEQFF
>TRBD1|TRBV5-1|TRBJ2-1
CASSTGQARDEQFF
>TRBD1|TRBV7-2|TRBJ1-4
CASSLEGAREKLFF
>TRBD1|TRBV7-8|TRBJ2-5
CASSLSGTGGYF
>-|TRBV12-3/TRBV12-4|TRBJ2-7
CASSFQGLYEQYF
>-|TRBV2|TRBJ1-6
CASREDSMNSPPHF
>TRBD2|TRBV20-1|-
CSASSGRAGNEQFF
>-|TRBV28|TRBJ1-6
CASNVRAGSGSPLHF
>-|TRBV2|TRBJ1-5
CASRELLYGNQPQHF
>-|TRBV6-6|TRBJ1-1
CASSDNRDNEAFF
>-|TRBV12-3/TRBV12-4|TRBJ1-1
CASQMHSGSVQAFF
>-|TRBV7-2|TRBJ2-5
CASSYEGTPQETQYF
>-|TRBV28|TRBJ1-5
CASSLSLGLGNQPQHF
>-|TRBV29-1|TRBJ1-1
CSVAHPEAFF
>-|TRBV7-9|TRBJ2-3
CASSLSIATDTQYF
>TRBD2|TRBV7-6|TRBJ2-5
CASSQGSGETQYF
>-|TRBV28|TRBJ1-4
CASSLVGAREKLFF
>-|TRBV4-2|TRBJ2-7
CASSQDVGRPYEQYF
>-|TRBV7-2|TRBJ2-7
CASSLETVTYEQYF
>-|TRBV20-1|TRBJ1-2
CSARTSNYGYTF
>-|TRBV7-9|-
CASSNDSLYEQYF
>TRBD1|TRBV12-3/TRBV12-4|TRBJ2-3
CASRSGTGGPDTQYF
>TRBD2|TRBV20-1|TRBJ2-3
CSARPGLAGRSDTQYF
>TRBD1|TRBV12-3/TRBV12-4|TRBJ1-4
CASSEQDRVGEKLFF
>-|TRBV20-1|TRBJ1-6
CSASEAGNSPLHF
>-|TRBV7-2|TRBJ2-5
CASTRGPPRETQYF
>-|TRBV7-2|TRBJ2-5
CASSIPYRAQETQYF
>TRBD2|TRBV3-1|TRBJ2-7
CASRRGTSGTYEQYF
>-|TRBV12-3/TRBV12-4|TRBJ1-2
CANSLADLHTF